This T cell receptor beta chain was profiled in a study of cytotoxic CD8 clonotypes in ibrutinib-treated CLL. Study background: IGHV unmutated around 17; relapsed/refractory around twelve; treatment-naive over 14. Study-wide results and limits: The study found clonality rose at ibrutinib response, then fell toward baseline at progression.

Method: immunoSEQ multiplex PCR; TCRdb's copy keeps in-frame clones and lacks some. The sample has roughly 180,000 clones; 70% to 85% are singletons. The germline CDR1 and CDR2 sequences are SGHVS and FQNEAQ. Losses at the gene ends were 5 bases for V and 6 bases for J; bases not matched to a gene: 6. This CDR3 has 15 amino acids. A word on this clone: Its matching antigen is unknown.

The V call is TRBV7-8, the J call TRBJ2-1; 11 bases line up with TRBD2. The sequence came from a human donor with chronic lymphocytic leukemia. Sequencing used PBMCs, obtained after 24 months of ibrutinib treatment. This CDR3 reads CASSLLAGVFNEQFF. The CDR3, as DNA: TGTGCCAGCAGCCTACTAGCGGGGGTTTTCAATGAGCAGTTCTTC.